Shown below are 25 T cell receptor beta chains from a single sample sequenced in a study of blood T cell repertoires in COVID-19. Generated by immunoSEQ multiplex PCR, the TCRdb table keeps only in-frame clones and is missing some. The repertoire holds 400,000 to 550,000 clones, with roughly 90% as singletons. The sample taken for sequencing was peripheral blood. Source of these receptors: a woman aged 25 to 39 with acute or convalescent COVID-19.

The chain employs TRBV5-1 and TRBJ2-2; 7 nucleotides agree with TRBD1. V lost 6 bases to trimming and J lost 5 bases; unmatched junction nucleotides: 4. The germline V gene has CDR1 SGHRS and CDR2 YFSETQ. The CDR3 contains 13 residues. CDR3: CASTLQGTGELFF. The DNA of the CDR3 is TGCGCCAGCACTTTACAGGGGACCGGGGAGCTGTTTTTT.

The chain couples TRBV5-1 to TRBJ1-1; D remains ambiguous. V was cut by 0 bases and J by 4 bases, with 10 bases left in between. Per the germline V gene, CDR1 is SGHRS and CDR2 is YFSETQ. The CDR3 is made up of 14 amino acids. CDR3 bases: TGCGCCAGCAGCTTGGTCGTGGGAGGCACTGAAGCTTTCTTT. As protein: CASSLVVGGTEAFF. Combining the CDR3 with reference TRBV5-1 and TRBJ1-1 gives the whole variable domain KAGVTQTPRYLIKTRGQQVTLSCSPISGHRSVSWYQQTPGQGLQFLFEYFSETQRNKGNFPGRFSGRQFSNSRSEMNVSTLELGDSALYLCASSLVVGGTEAFFGQGTRLTVV.

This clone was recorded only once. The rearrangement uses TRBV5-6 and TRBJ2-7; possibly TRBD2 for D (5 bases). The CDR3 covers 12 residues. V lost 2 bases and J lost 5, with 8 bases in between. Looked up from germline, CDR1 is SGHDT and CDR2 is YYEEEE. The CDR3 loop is CASSLLGNEQYF. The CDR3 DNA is TGTGCCAGCAGCTTACTAGGGAACGAGCAGTACTTC.

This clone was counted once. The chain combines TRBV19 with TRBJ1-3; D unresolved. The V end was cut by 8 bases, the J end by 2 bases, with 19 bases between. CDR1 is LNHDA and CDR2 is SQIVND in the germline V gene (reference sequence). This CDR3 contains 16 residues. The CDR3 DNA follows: TGTGCCAGTGCCCGGGAGAGAGTTTCTGCTGGAAACACCATATATTTT. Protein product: CASARERVSAGNTIYF.

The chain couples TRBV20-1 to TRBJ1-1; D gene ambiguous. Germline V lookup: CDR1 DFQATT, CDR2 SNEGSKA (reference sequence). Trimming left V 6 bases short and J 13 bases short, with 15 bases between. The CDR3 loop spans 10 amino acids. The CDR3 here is CSAQEGEDFF. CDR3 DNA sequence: TGCAGTGCCCAGGAGGGTGAGGATTTCTTT.

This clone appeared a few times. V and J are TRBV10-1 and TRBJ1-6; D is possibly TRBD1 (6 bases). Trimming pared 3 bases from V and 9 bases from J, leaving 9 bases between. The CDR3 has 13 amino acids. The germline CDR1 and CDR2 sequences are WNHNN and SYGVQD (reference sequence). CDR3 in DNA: TGCGCCAGCAGTGAAGGGGGAGTTTCACCCCTCCACTTT. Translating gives CASSEGGVSPLHF.

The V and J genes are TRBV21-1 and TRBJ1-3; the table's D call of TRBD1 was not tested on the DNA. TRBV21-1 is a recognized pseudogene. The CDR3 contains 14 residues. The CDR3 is CASSEQGRRNTIYF. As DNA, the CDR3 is TGTGCCAGCAGCGAGCAGGGCAGGAGAAACACCATATATTTT.

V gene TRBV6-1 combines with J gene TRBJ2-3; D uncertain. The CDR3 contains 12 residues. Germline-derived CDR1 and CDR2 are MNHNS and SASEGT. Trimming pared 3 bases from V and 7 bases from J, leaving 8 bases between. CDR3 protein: CASSETLNTQYF. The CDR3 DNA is TGTGCCAGCAGTGAGACTCTTAATACGCAGTATTTT.

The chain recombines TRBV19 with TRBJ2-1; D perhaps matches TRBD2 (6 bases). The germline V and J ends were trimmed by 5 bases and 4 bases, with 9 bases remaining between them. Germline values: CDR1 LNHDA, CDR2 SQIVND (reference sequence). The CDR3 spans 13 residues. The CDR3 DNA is TGTGCCAGTAGTCCCGGACTATACAATGAGCAGTTCTTC. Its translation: CASSPGLYNEQFF. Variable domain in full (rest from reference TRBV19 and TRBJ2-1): DGGITQSPKYLFRKEGQNVTLSCEQNLNHDAMYWYRQDPGQGLRLIYYSQIVNDFQKGDIAEGYSVSREKKESFPLTVTSAQKNPTAFYLCASSPGLYNEQFFGPGTRLTVL.

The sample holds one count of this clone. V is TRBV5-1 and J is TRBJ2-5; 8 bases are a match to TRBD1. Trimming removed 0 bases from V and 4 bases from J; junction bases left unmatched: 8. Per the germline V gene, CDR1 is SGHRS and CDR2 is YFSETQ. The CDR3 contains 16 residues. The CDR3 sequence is CASSLAATGVVETQYF. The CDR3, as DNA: TGCGCCAGCAGCTTGGCCGCGACAGGGGTTGTAGAGACCCAGTACTTC. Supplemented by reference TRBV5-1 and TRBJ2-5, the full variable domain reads KAGVTQTPRYLIKTRGQQVTLSCSPISGHRSVSWYQQTPGQGLQFLFEYFSETQRNKGNFPGRFSGRQFSNSRSEMNVSTLELGDSALYLCASSLAATGVVETQYFGPGTRLLVL.

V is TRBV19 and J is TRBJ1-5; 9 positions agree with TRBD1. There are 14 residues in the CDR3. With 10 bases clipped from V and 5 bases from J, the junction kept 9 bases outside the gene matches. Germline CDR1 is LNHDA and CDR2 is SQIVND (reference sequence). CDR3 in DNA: TGTGCCATAGGACAGGGGAAAAGTGATCAGCCCCAGCATTTT. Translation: CAIGQGKSDQPQHF.

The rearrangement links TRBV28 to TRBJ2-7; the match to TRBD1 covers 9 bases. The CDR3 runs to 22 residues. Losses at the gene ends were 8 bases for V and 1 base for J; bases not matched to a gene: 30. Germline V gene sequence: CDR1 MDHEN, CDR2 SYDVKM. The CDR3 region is CASLPPLGGDRGNLWVSYEQYF. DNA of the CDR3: TGTGCCAGCCTCCCGCCATTAGGAGGTGACAGGGGGAACCTTTGGGTGTCCTACGAGCAGTACTTC.

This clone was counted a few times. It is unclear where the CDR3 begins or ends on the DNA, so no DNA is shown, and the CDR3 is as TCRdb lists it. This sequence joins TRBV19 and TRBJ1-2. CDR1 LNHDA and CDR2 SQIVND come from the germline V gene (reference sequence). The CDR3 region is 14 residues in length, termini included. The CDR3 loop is CASTSGRGFYGYTF.

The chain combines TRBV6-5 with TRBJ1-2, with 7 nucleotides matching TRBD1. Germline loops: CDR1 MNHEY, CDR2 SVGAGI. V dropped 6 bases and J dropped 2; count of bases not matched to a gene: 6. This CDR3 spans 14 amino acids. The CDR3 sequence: CASRLGQRNYGYTF. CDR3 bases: TGTGCCAGCAGGTTGGGACAGAGAAACTATGGCTACACCTTC.

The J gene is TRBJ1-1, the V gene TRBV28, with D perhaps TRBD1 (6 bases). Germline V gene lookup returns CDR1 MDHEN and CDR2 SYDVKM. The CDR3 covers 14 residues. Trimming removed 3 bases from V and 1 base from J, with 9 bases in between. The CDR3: CASSLSGENTEAFF. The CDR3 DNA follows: TGTGCCAGCAGTTTGTCAGGGGAGAACACTGAAGCTTTCTTT.

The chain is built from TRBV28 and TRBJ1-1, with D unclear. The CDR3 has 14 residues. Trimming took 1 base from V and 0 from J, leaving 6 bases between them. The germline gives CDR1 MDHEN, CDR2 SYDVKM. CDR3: CASSLSSMNTEAFF. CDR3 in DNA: TGTGCCAGCAGTTTATCGTCTATGAACACTGAAGCTTTCTTT.

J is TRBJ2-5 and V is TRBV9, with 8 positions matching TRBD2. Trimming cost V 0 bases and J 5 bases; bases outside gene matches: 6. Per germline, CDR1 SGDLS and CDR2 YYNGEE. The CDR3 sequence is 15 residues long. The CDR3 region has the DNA TGTGCCAGCAGCGTAGGCGGGGGGTCGGGGGAGACCCAGTACTTC. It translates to CASSVGGGSGETQYF. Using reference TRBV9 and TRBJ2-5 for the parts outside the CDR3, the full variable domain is DSGVTQTPKHLITATGQRVTLRCSPRSGDLSVYWYQQSLDQGLQFLIQYYNGEERAKGNILERFSAQQFPDLHSELNLSSLELGDSALYFCASSVGGGSGETQYFGPGTRLLVL.

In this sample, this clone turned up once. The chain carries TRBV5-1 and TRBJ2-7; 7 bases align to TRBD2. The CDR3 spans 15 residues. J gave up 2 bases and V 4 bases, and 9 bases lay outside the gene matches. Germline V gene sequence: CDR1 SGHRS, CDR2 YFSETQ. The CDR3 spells CASSPPGLGPYEQYF. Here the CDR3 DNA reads TGCGCCAGCAGCCCCCCAGGACTAGGCCCCTACGAGCAGTACTTC.

The CDR3 DNA is TGTGCCTGGAGTCAAGGACTGAAGGGCGAGACCCAGTACTTC. It encodes CAWSQGLKGETQYF. The chain carries TRBV30 and TRBJ2-5; a weak D match, TRBD2 (5 bases). V lost 2 bases and J lost 5, with 15 bases in between. From germline, CDR1 is GTSNPN and CDR2 SVGIG (reference sequence). This CDR3 has 14 residues. Together with reference TRBV30 and TRBJ2-5, the CDR3 gives the full variable domain: SQTIHQWPATLVQPVGSPLSLECTVEGTSNPNLYWYRQAAGRGLQLLFYSVGIGQISSEVPQNLSASRPQDRQFILSSKKLLLSDSGFYLCAWSQGLKGETQYFGPGTRLLVL.

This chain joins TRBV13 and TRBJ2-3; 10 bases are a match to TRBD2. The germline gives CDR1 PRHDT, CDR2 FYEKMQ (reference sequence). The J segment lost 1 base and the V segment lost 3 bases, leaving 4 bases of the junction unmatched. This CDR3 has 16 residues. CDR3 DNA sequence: TGTGCCAGCAGCTTGGTGCTAGCGGGGGGCACAGATACGCAGTATTTT. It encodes CASSLVLAGGTDTQYF.

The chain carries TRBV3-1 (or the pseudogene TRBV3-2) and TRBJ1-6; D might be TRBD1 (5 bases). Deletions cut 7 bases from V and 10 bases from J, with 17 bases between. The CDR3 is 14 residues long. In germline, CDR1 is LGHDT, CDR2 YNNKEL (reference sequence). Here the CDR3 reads CASTRTNGGSPLHF. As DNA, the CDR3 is TGTGCCAGCACTCGAACGAACGGGGGGTCACCCCTCCACTTT.

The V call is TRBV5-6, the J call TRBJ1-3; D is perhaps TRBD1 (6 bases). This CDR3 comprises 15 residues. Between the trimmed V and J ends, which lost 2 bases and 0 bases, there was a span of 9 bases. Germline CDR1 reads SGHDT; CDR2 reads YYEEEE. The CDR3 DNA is TGTGCCAGCAGCTTTTGGGGGCCCTCTGGAAACACCATATATTTT. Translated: CASSFWGPSGNTIYF.

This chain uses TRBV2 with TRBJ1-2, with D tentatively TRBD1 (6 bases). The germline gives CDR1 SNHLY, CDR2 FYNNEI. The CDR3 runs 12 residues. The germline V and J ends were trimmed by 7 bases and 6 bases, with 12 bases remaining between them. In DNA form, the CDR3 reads TGTGCCAGCAAACAGGGTTTTGATGGCTACACCTTC. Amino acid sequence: CASKQGFDGYTF.

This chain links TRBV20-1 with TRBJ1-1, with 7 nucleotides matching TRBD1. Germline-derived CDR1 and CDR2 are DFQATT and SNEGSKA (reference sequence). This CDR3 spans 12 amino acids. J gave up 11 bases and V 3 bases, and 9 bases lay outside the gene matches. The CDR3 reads CSASSGGDRAFF. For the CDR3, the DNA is TGCAGTGCTAGTTCAGGGGGTGATCGCGCTTTCTTT.

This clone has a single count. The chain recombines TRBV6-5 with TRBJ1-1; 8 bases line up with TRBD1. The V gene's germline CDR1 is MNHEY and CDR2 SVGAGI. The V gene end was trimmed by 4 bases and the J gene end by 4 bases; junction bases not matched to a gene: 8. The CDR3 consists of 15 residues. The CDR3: CASSWTDRGITEAFF. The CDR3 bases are TGTGCCAGCAGTTGGACAGACAGGGGCATCACTGAAGCTTTCTTT.